A selection of T cell receptor beta chains follows, all from one sample in a study of blood T cells in healthy people across ages. TCRdb reprocessed the 5' RACE reads with MiXCR, giving one entry per CDR3 protein. The table lists around 1.5 million distinct CDR3 sequences, 59% of them singletons. Sequencing was done on a sample of blood. The source of these receptors is a man between 18 and 35 years old in good health. The CDR3 runs from the conserved cysteine through the conserved F or W. Fields, in order: clone size, D gene, V gene, J gene, CDR3 DNA, CDR3 protein. D genes are given only for firm matches. Expanded clones are given a class, and other clones once, few, many or no size at all.

-,-,TRBV10-3,TRBJ2-7,TGTGCCATCGGCCGGAGCTCCTACGAGCAGTACTTC,CAIGRSSYEQYF
-,-,TRBV5-1,TRBJ1-1,TGCGCCAGCAGAGGGGGGGCTGGGCAGAACACTGAAGCTTTCTTT,CASRGGAGQNTEAFF
few,-,TRBV6-6,TRBJ2-5,TGTGCCAGCAGACAGGGTTCAGCAGAGACCCAGTACTTC,CASRQGSAETQYF
-,-,TRBV6-2/TRBV6-3,TRBJ2-5,TGTGCCAGCAGTTCCCCATATATTGGCGGGGAAGAGACCCAGTACTTC,CASSSPYIGGEETQYF
few,-,TRBV7-9,TRBJ2-1,TGTGCCAGCAGCTTAGATCCTTTTGGAAACAATGAGCAGTTCTTC,CASSLDPFGNNEQFF
-,TRBD1,TRBV27,TRBJ1-2,TGTGCCAGCAGCCAAACCTTCAGGGGGGAGGATGGCTACACCTTC,CASSQTFRGEDGYTF
-,-,TRBV29-1,TRBJ2-6,TGCAGCGTTGCGATTGTGGCAGCCCCCTCTGGGGCCAACGTCCTGACTTTC,CSVAIVAAPSGANVLTF
-,-,TRBV29-1,TRBJ1-1,TGCAGCGTTGAAGTAACAGGAAGGGCCTCTGAAGCTTTCTTT,CSVEVTGRASEAFF
once,TRBD2,TRBV6-2/TRBV6-3,TRBJ2-2,TGTGCCAGCAGTTGGTTCCGGGGAGGGACCGGGGAGCTGTTTTTT,CASSWFRGGTGELFF
-,TRBD2,TRBV7-9,TRBJ2-1,TGTGCCAGCAGCCCCGGGACTAGTCGGGGGGCGTTCTTC,CASSPGTSRGAFF
-,TRBD2,TRBV2,TRBJ2-5,TGTGCCAGCAGCCAGAGCGGGGCCCTGTACTTC,CASSQSGALYF
-,-,TRBV13,TRBJ2-5,TGTGCCAGCAGCACATCTCTCGACAGTCCGGGGACCCAGTACTTC,CASSTSLDSPGTQYF
-,-,TRBV7-9,TRBJ1-2,TGTGCCAGCAGCTTAGCGGCTGGCTACACCTTC,CASSLAAGYTF
-,TRBD1,TRBV25-1,TRBJ1-2,TGTGCCAGCAGTTACACCGGGACAGGATATGGCTACACCTTC,CASSYTGTGYGYTF
-,-,TRBV7-9,TRBJ1-2,TGTGCCAGCAGCCCTCCGGGACAAGCTAACTATGGCTACACCTTC,CASSPPGQANYGYTF
once,-,TRBV15,TRBJ2-3,TGTGCCACCAGCAGACCACCGATACCTAGCACAGATACGCAGTATTTT,CATSRPPIPSTDTQYF
-,-,TRBV12-5,TRBJ2-7,TGTGCTAGTGGTTTGGACAACTCCTACGAGCAGTACTTC,CASGLDNSYEQYF
-,-,TRBV29-1,TRBJ1-2,TGCAGCGTTGGCCCAGATACTAACTATGGCTACACCTTC,CSVGPDTNYGYTF
few,TRBD1,TRBV6-6,TRBJ2-1,TGTGCCAGCAGGACCGGGACAGGGGCCAATGAGCAGTTCTTC,CASRTGTGANEQFF
-,-,TRBV28,TRBJ2-7,TGTGCCAGCAGTACCAAGACCGGGGGCCACGAGCAGTACTTC,CASSTKTGGHEQYF
-,TRBD1,TRBV29-1,TRBJ1-1,TGCAGCGTTACAGGGGGCGAAATCCCTGAAGCTTTCTTT,CSVTGGEIPEAFF
few,-,TRBV20-1,TRBJ2-7,TGCAGTGCTAACCCCTCCCGGGAGAGCTACTACGAGCAGTACTTC,CSANPSRESYYEQYF
-,-,TRBV7-9,TRBJ2-2,TGTGCCAGCAGCTCGACTAGACAATTAGCCGGGGAGCTGTTTTTT,CASSSTRQLAGELFF
-,-,TRBV6-5,TRBJ1-4,TGTGCCAGCAGTTACGGGGGAGGTGAAAAACTGTTTTTT,CASSYGGGEKLFF
-,-,TRBV6-5,TRBJ2-7,TGTGCCAGCAGTACGCCCCGGGGTATCTCCTACGAGCAGTACTTC,CASSTPRGISYEQYF
-,-,TRBV13,TRBJ2-7,TGTGCCAGCAGCTCCCGACAAAGGTCTAACGAGCAGTACTTC,CASSSRQRSNEQYF
-,TRBD1,TRBV7-9,TRBJ2-2,TGTGCCAGCGCCCAGACAGGGGCCACCGGGGAGCTGTTTTTT,CASAQTGATGELFF
-,-,TRBV7-9,TRBJ2-7,TGTGCCAGCAGCTATCACAGGGACGAGCAGTACTTC,CASSYHRDEQYF
once,TRBD2,TRBV27,TRBJ2-1,TGTGCCAGCAGTTTAACCTCCGGGACTAGCGGTAGCTCCTACAATGAGCAGTTCTTC,CASSLTSGTSGSSYNEQFF
-,-,TRBV6-5,TRBJ1-2,TGTGCCAGCAGCCGGGACCTCATCACGGGCTATGGCTACACCTTC,CASSRDLITGYGYTF
-,-,TRBV29-1,TRBJ2-1,TGCAGCCCTCGTTTGGGGAATGACAATGGGCAGTTCTTC,CSPRLGNDNGQFF
-,-,TRBV12-3/TRBV12-4,TRBJ1-1,TGTGCCAGCAGACAAGGGACATCAGGCACTGAAGCTTTCTTT,CASRQGTSGTEAFF
once,TRBD1,TRBV27,TRBJ2-1,TGTGCCAGCAGTTTATCTTTTACAGGGGGAAATGAGCAGTTCTTC,CASSLSFTGGNEQFF
-,TRBD1,TRBV10-2,TRBJ2-1,TGCGCCAGCAGTGACGGGACAGGGGGCTATGAGCAGTTCTTC,CASSDGTGGYEQFF
-,-,TRBV9,TRBJ1-1,TGTGCCAGCAGCGCTAACAGGGTCATGAACACTGAAGCTTTCTTT,CASSANRVMNTEAFF
-,TRBD1,TRBV14,TRBJ1-3,TGTGCCAGCAGCCAAGATAAACGACAGGGGAGTGGAAACACCATATATTTT,CASSQDKRQGSGNTIYF
few,-,TRBV4-3,TRBJ1-4,TGCGCCAGCAGCCAAGCGTGGATGGATAATGAAAAACTGTTTTTT,CASSQAWMDNEKLFF
few,-,TRBV5-1,TRBJ1-2,TGCGCCAGCAGCGGGGACGGACCTTATCGCTACACCTTC,CASSGDGPYRYTF
few,-,TRBV10-3,TRBJ1-6,TGTGCCATAAGCGGGAGGACACGCGATTCACCCCTCCACTTT,CAISGRTRDSPLHF
-,TRBD2,TRBV7-9,TRBJ2-7,TGTGCCAGCACCCCTAGCGGGAGGATCCCCTACGAGCAGTACTTC,CASTPSGRIPYEQYF
-,-,TRBV25-1,TRBJ2-1,TGTGCCAGCAGTGGAACAGGGTACTCCTACAATGAGCAGTTCTTC,CASSGTGYSYNEQFF
many,-,TRBV6-5,TRBJ1-2,TGTGCCAGCAGCCTGGCCACTAACTATGGCTACACCTTC,CASSLATNYGYTF
-,-,TRBV9,TRBJ2-1,TGTGCCAGCAGCGTAGGGCGGATGAATCCCTACAATGAGCAGTTCTTC,CASSVGRMNPYNEQFF
-,-,TRBV6-2/TRBV6-3,TRBJ2-2,TGTGCCAGCAGCTCCCTCCGGGACTCGACTTCCGGGGAGCTGTTTTTT,CASSSLRDSTSGELFF
-,TRBD1,TRBV20-1,TRBJ1-1,TGCAGTGCTCGGGACAGGGAGAACACTGAAGCTTTCTTT,CSARDRENTEAFF
few,-,TRBV6-2/TRBV6-3,TRBJ2-1,TGTGCCAGCAGTTACTCCGGGGACTCCTACAATGAGCAGTTCTTC,CASSYSGDSYNEQFF
once,TRBD1,TRBV6-5,TRBJ2-7,TGTGCCAGCAGACCGCCGGGACAGCGATCCTACGAGCAGTACTTC,CASRPPGQRSYEQYF
-,TRBD1,TRBV7-9,TRBJ1-1,TGTGCCAGCAGCCCCATCTCGACAGGGGGGGTGAACACTGAAGCTTTCTTT,CASSPISTGGVNTEAFF